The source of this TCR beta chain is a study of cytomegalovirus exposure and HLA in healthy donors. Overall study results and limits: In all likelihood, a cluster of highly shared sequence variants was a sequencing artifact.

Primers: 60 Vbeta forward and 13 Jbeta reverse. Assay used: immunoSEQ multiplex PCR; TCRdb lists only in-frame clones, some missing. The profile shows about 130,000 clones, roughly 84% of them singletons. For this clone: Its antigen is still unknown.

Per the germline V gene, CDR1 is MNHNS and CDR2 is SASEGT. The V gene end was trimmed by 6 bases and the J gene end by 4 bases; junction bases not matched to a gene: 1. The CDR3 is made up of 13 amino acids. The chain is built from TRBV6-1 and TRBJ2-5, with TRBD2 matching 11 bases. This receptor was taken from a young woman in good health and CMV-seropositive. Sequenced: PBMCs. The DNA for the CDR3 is TGTGCCAGCAGAGGACTAGCGGGAGAGACCCAGTACTTC. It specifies CASRGLAGETQYF.